This T cell receptor beta chain was recovered during a study of blood T cell repertoires in COVID-19. Germline CDR1 reads SGHRS; CDR2 reads YFSETQ. The CDR3 consists of 15 residues. V lost 4 bases to trimming and J lost 9 bases; unmatched junction nucleotides: 16. Original processing methods: Estimated nucleated cell counts came from reference gene primer amplification. Clones were sequenced by immunoSEQ multiplex PCR, and TCRdb holds only the in-frame ones, with some missing. For V, J and clone size, that table is used; D and trimming come from the DNA. The sample records around 64,000 clones, just over 90% being singletons.

The sequence was collected from a human donor in a cohort sampled during active COVID-19. Sequencing was done on a sample of peripheral blood. This rearrangement joins TRBV5-1 to TRBJ2-7, with TRBD2 matching over 7 bases. In DNA form, the CDR3 reads TGCGCCAGCAGCCGATGGGGCCCGGGGGGTCAGGGGCAGTACTTC. Translating gives CASSRWGPGGQGQYF.